In its sample, the clone carrying this T cell receptor (beta chain) was seen many times. Using unique molecular identifiers, the investigators prepared the TCRbeta library. One entry per CDR3 protein results from TCRdb running MiXCR on the PCR reads. The sample shows roughly 500,000 distinct CDR3 sequences, approximately 12% of them seen only once. Germline CDR1 SGHTA, CDR2 FQGTGA. This CDR3 is 15 amino acids long. Trimming cost V 2 bases and J 2 bases, with 13 bases left between them. This sample is part of a study of T-cell reconstitution after alpha-beta-depleted transplantation in children. The sequencing used PBMCs from the stem cell graft donor, collected from the stem cell graft. The chain joins TRBV7-3 to TRBJ2-7; D unresolved. The receptor was derived from a human donor who donated a stem cell graft to a child with combined immunodeficiency. The CDR3 DNA follows: TGTGCCAGCAGCTTAGATAGTGGGCTCCCCTACGAGCAGTACTTC. This sequence encodes CASSLDSGLPYEQYF.